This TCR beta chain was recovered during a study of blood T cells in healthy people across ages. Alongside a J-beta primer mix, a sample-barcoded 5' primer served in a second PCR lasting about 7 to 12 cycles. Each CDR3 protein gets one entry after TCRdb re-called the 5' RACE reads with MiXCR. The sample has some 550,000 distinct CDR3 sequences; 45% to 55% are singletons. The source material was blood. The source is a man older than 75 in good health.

CDR3 in amino acids: CASSLRRGVHEQYF. The DNA of the CDR3 is TGTGCCAGCAGTTTACGGCGGGGGGTCCACGAGCAGTACTTC. The chain joins TRBV27 to TRBJ2-7; 8 bases agree with TRBD2. This CDR3 region has 14 residues. Trimming took 2 bases from V and 5 from J; bases not matched to a gene: 5. Looked up from germline, CDR1 is MNHEY and CDR2 is SMNVEV (reference sequence).